The clone carrying this T cell receptor (beta chain) showed up many times. The data are from a study of identical twins. V lost 7 bases, J lost 9 bases, and 19 bases lay in between. This CDR3 comprises 14 residues. Germline V gene data show CDR1 as SGHRS and CDR2 as YFSETQ. TCRdb reprocessed the 5' RACE reads with MiXCR, giving one entry per CDR3 protein. The repertoire holds a few hundred thousand distinct CDR3 sequences, with about 10% as singletons. The sample comprised naive T cells sorted from blood. V usage is TRBV5-1 and J usage is TRBJ2-2; D gene ambiguous. The TCR comes from a woman in her fifties or sixties in good health. In DNA form, the CDR3 reads TGCGCCAGCCGGCCATTGGTAGGCCGCCGGGAGCTGTTTTTT. This encodes CASRPLVGRRELFF.